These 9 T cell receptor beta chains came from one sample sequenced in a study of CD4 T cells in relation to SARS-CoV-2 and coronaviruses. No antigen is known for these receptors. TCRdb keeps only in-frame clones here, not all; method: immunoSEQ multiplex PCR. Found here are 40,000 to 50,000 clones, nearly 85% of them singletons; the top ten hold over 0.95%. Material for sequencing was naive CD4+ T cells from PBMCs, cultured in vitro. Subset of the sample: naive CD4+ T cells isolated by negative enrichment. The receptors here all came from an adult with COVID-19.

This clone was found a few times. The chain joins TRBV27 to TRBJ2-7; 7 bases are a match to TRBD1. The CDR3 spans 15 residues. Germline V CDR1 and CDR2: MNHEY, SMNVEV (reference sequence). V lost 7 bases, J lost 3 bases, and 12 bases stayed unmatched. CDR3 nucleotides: TGTGCCAGCATATTGACAGGGCGTTTCATCTACGAGCAGTACTTC. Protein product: CASILTGRFIYEQYF.

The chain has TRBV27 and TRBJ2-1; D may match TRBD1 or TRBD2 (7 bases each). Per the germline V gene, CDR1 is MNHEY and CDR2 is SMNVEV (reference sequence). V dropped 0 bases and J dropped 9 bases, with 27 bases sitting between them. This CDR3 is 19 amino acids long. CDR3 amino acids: CASSLSQIYRGGPASEQFF. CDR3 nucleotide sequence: TGTGCCAGCAGTTTATCGCAGATCTACAGGGGAGGGCCTGCTAGTGAGCAGTTCTTC.

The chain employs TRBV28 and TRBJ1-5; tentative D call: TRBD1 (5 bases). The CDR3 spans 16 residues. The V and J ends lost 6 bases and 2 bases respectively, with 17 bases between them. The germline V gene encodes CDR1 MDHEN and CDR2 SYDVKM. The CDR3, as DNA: TGTGCCAGCAGCATCATACCTGGGGCTGGCAATCAGCCCCAGCATTTT. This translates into CASSIIPGAGNQPQHF.

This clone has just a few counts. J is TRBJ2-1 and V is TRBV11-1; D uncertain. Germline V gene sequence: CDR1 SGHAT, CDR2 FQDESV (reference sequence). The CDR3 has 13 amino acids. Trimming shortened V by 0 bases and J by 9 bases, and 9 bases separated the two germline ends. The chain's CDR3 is CASSLAGNSEQFF. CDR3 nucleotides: TGTGCCAGCAGCTTAGCGGGTAACTCTGAGCAGTTCTTC.

CDR3 sequence (DNA): TGTGCCAGCAGCTTATCCACGGGGCCGGGTTGGCAGTACTTC. Its translation is CASSLSTGPGWQYF. This chain joins TRBV7-8 and TRBJ2-7; TRBD1 or TRBD2 may be the D gene (5 bases each). The CDR3 totals 14 residues. V gave up 2 bases and J gave up 9 bases, with 17 bases separating them. CDR1 and CDR2 (germline): SGHVS, FQNEAQ.

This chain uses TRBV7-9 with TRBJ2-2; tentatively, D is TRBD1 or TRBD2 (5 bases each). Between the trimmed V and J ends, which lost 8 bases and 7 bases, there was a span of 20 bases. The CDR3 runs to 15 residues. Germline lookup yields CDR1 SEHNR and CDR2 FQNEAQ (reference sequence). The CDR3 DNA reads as TGTGCCAGCTTCCCCCAGGGACGGCCGGACGGGGAGCTGTTTTTT. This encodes CASFPQGRPDGELFF. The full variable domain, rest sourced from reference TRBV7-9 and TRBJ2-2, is DTGVSQNPRHKITKRGQNVTFRCDPISEHNRLYWYRQTLGQGPEFLTYFQNEAQLEKSRLLSDRFSAERPKGSFSTLEIQRTEQGDSAMYLCASFPQGRPDGELFFGEGSRLTVL.

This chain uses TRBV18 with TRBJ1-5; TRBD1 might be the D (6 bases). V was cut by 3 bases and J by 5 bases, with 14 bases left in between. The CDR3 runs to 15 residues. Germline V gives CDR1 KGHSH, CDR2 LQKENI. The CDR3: CASSPRQELDQPQHF. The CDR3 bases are TGTGCCAGCTCACCCCGACAGGAGCTCGATCAGCCCCAGCATTTT.

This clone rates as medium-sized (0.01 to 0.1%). The CDR3, as DNA: TGTGCCACCAGCGACGTGGGGGGGGAGACCCAGTACTTC. Its protein is CATSDVGGETQYF. The chain is built from TRBV15 and TRBJ2-5; TRBD2 matches at 7 bases. J gave up 5 bases and V 5 bases, and 5 bases lay outside the gene matches. Germline loops: CDR1 LNHNV, CDR2 YYDKDF (reference sequence). The CDR3 has 13 amino acids.

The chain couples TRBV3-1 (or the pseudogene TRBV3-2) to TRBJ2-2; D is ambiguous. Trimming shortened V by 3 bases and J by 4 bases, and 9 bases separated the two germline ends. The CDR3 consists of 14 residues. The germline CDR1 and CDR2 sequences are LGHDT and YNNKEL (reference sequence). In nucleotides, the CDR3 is TGTGCCAGCAGCCATCGGGTCAGCACCGGGGAGCTGTTTTTT. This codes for CASSHRVSTGELFF.